Sequencing of this TCR beta chain was carried out in a study of technical replicates of blood from a few donors. Profiled with immunoSEQ multiplex PCR; TCRdb holds only in-frame clones, not every one. The profile shows tens of thousands of clones, 75% to 95% of them singletons. The CDR3 length is 13 residues. The germline V gene encodes CDR1 SGHTA and CDR2 FQGNSA. V was shortened by 5 bases and J by 2 bases, with 10 bases between the two germline ends. The rearrangement links TRBV7-2 to TRBJ2-7; D is ambiguous. The clonotype originates from a human donor in good health. Sequencing input: T cells isolated from PBMCs. The CDR3 coding sequence is TGTGCCAGCAGCCAGCGAGTTCCCTACGAGCAGTACTTC. It yields the protein CASSQRVPYEQYF.